One sample yielded the 32 T cell receptor beta chains listed below, sequenced in a study of CD8 T cells in Susac syndrome. When the RNA was reverse transcribed, random hexamers were used with an input of roughly 0.45 to 1 ug. MiXCR, applied by TCRdb to the immunoSEQ multiplex PCR reads, yields one record per CDR3 protein. The profile covers around 270,000 distinct CDR3 sequences, with approximately 89% appearing a single time and 0.18% taken by the ten largest. Sequences were obtained from CD8+ T cells from PBMCs. The receptor source for this set is a human donor with multiple sclerosis.

V gene TRBV19 combines with J gene TRBJ2-5, with 9 bases that match TRBD1. The CDR3 has 13 amino acids. Germline loops: CDR1 LNHDA, CDR2 SQIVND (reference sequence). V trimming: 6 bases; J trimming: 4 bases; junction bases outside the gene matches: 3. CDR3 loop: CASRLDRGETQYF. Here the CDR3 DNA reads TGTGCCAGTAGGCTGGACAGGGGAGAGACCCAGTACTTC.

This chain connects TRBV30 to TRBJ2-3; 10 nucleotides match TRBD2. Germline-derived CDR1 and CDR2 are GTSNPN and SVGIG (reference sequence). V gave up 0 bases and J gave up 3 bases; unmatched junction bases: 6. The CDR3 covers 16 residues. The CDR3 nucleotides read TGTGCCTGGAGTGTGGGTCTAGCGGGAGCAACAGATACGCAGTATTTT. Translation gives CAWSVGLAGATDTQYF.

V gene TRBV30 combines with J gene TRBJ2-2; no reliable D call. V shed 4 bases and J shed 3 bases, with 15 bases lying between them. Germline V lookup: CDR1 GTSNPN, CDR2 SVGIG (reference sequence). The CDR3 contains 15 residues. For the CDR3, the DNA is TGTGCCTGGAACCCGCCGGCGGTTGACACCGGGGAGCTGTTTTTT. Residues: CAWNPPAVDTGELFF.

The genes are TRBV28 and TRBJ2-7, with no clear D. Trimming shortened V by 3 bases and J by 6 bases, and 18 bases separated the two germline ends. The CDR3 loop spans 15 amino acids. CDR1 is MDHEN and CDR2 is SYDVKM in the germline V gene. The CDR3 reads CASSLRQSGQVEQYF. The CDR3 DNA reads TGTGCCAGCAGTTTGCGCCAATCAGGCCAGGTCGAGCAGTACTTC.

The V call is TRBV7-9, the J call TRBJ2-7; the D gene is possibly TRBD2 (5 bases). This CDR3 contains 14 residues. From germline, CDR1 is SEHNR and CDR2 FQNEAQ (reference sequence). With 5 bases removed from V and 1 base from J, the gap between germline ends came to 12 bases. CDR3 DNA sequence: TGTGCCAGCAGCCGGGTCGAGGGATCCTACGAGCAGTACTTC. Translated, it gives CASSRVEGSYEQYF.

The rearrangement uses TRBV7-2 and TRBJ2-1; 13 bases map to TRBD2. Unmatched junction bases numbered 9, after V lost 3 bases and J lost 10 bases. Germline V gene data show CDR1 as SGHTA and CDR2 as FQGNSA. This CDR3 contains 16 residues. The CDR3 region is CASSFPLAGGSPEQFF. In nucleotides, the CDR3 is TGTGCCAGCAGCTTTCCACTAGCGGGGGGGTCGCCCGAGCAGTTCTTC.

For the CDR3, the DNA is TGTGCCAGCAGTGAGGGACTCTTCCACACAGATACGCAGTATTTT. Translating gives CASSEGLFHTDTQYF. The J gene is TRBJ2-3, the V gene TRBV9; the D gene is possibly TRBD2 (6 bases). The germline V and J ends were trimmed by 5 bases and 2 bases, with 15 bases remaining between them. This CDR3 has 15 residues. Germline lookup yields CDR1 SGDLS and CDR2 YYNGEE.

The chain has TRBV28 and TRBJ2-4, with 7 bases that match TRBD1. CDR1 is MDHEN and CDR2 is SYDVKM in the germline V gene. The V gene end was trimmed by 6 bases and the J gene end by 0 bases; junction bases not matched to a gene: 14. This CDR3 contains 18 residues. CDR3 region: CASRRGTVRILAKNIQYF. The CDR3 coding sequence is TGTGCCAGCAGGAGGGGGACAGTACGAATTCTAGCCAAAAACATTCAGTACTTC.

This clonotype was counted a single time. V is TRBV12-3 or TRBV12-4 and J is TRBJ2-7; D remains unclear. The CDR3 runs to 15 residues. V was trimmed by 1 base and J by 3 bases, leaving 13 bases between them. This chain's CDR3 is CASSLGGFKHYEQYF. The DNA of the CDR3 is TGTGCCAGCAGTTTAGGGGGATTCAAGCACTACGAGCAGTACTTC.

This clonotype was recorded a few times. The chain combines TRBV19 with TRBJ1-5; the D is unclear. This CDR3 contains 13 residues. V was cut by 6 bases and J by 0 bases, with 6 bases left in between. Germline values: CDR1 LNHDA, CDR2 SQIVND (reference sequence). The CDR3 loop reads CASRAASNQPQHF. The CDR3 DNA sequence: TGTGCCAGTAGGGCAGCTAGCAATCAGCCCCAGCATTTT.

Only one count was recorded for this clonotype. The rearrangement uses TRBV4-3 and TRBJ2-1; no clear D gene. Germline V gene lookup returns CDR1 LGHNA and CDR2 YSLEER. The CDR3 has 15 residues. Deletions cut 0 bases from V and 2 bases from J, with 8 bases between. DNA for the CDR3: TGCGCCAGCAGCCAAGACTATTTGACCTACAATGAGCAGTTCTTC. This sequence encodes CASSQDYLTYNEQFF.

V gene TRBV6-1 combines with J gene TRBJ2-2; 10 bases match TRBD2. J was trimmed by 2 bases and V by 5 bases; bases with no gene match: 5. The CDR3 extends over 16 amino acids. Germline values: CDR1 MNHNS, CDR2 SASEGT. The CDR3 DNA follows: TGTGCCAGCAGTCCGGGACTAGCGATTAACACCGGGGAGCTGTTTTTT. This gives the protein CASSPGLAINTGELFF.

The chain uses TRBV18 and TRBJ2-5, with a weak D call TRBD1 (6 bases). The germline V gene has CDR1 KGHSH and CDR2 LQKENI. Trimming pared 0 bases from V and 0 bases from J, leaving 14 bases between. This CDR3 is 17 amino acids long. The CDR3 bases are TGTGCCAGCTCACCACCGCCAGATCAGGGGTACCAAGAGACCCAGTACTTC. The encoded protein is CASSPPPDQGYQETQYF.

This rearrangement joins TRBV11-1 to TRBJ2-7; 9 bases line up with TRBD1. The CDR3 is made up of 14 amino acids. Germline V gene data show CDR1 as SGHAT and CDR2 as FQDESV (reference sequence). V lost 2 bases to trimming and J lost 4 bases; unmatched junction nucleotides: 3. CDR3 bases: TGTGCCAGCAGCTTAAGGACAGGGGAGTACGAGCAGTACTTC. Translated, it gives CASSLRTGEYEQYF. The complete variable domain, with remaining parts taken from reference TRBV11-1 and TRBJ2-7, reads EAEVAQSPRYKITEKSQAVAFWCDPISGHATLYWYRQILGQGPELLVQFQDESVVDDSQLPKDRFSAERLKGVDSTLKIQPAELGDSAMYLCASSLRTGEYEQYFGPGTRLTVT.

This chain joins TRBV28 and TRBJ2-3; TRBD2 matches 10 bases. With V trimmed by 4 bases and J by 6 bases, 13 bases remained unmatched. Germline CDR1 and CDR2: MDHEN and SYDVKM. The CDR3 extends over 17 amino acids. The chain's CDR3 is CASSSRLAGVHDDTQYF. For the CDR3, the DNA is TGTGCCAGCAGTTCGAGGCTAGCGGGGGTCCATGATGATACGCAGTATTTT.

The chain joins TRBV13 to TRBJ2-3; 15 nucleotides match TRBD2. Trimming at V came to 2 bases and at J to 3 bases, leaving 15 bases not matched to a gene. The germline V gene encodes CDR1 PRHDT and CDR2 FYEKMQ (reference sequence). This CDR3 has 21 amino acids. The CDR3 coding sequence is TGTGCCAGCAGCTTAAGTCGGACTAGCGGGGGGGCCGGAACTAGTACAGATACGCAGTATTTT. Translated: CASSLSRTSGGAGTSTDTQYF.

The chain recombines TRBV5-6 with TRBJ2-7; D ambiguous. The CDR3 is 13 residues long. Germline V gives CDR1 SGHDT, CDR2 YYEEEE. V lost 0 bases and J 3 bases, leaving 7 bases between the germline ends. The CDR3 DNA is TGTGCCAGCAGCTTGGTCGTCAACTACGAGCAGTACTTC. This encodes CASSLVVNYEQYF.

The rearrangement joins TRBV20-1 to TRBJ1-5; D gene unclear. The V gene's germline CDR1 is DFQATT and CDR2 SNEGSKA (reference sequence). CDR3 length: 15 amino acids. V lost 1 base and J 6 bases, leaving 16 bases between the germline ends. CDR3 in amino acids: CSARVPGGGGQPQHF. DNA for the CDR3: TGCAGTGCTAGAGTCCCCGGTGGAGGAGGTCAGCCCCAGCATTTT.

This clonotype was recorded only once. The rearrangement links TRBV27 to TRBJ2-7; D not resolved. The CDR3 runs to 14 residues. V was trimmed by 2 bases and J by 3 bases, leaving 11 bases between them. Germline CDR1 and CDR2: MNHEY and SMNVEV (reference sequence). The CDR3 coding sequence is TGTGCCAGCAGTTTAGGCTCGGAATTCTACGAGCAGTACTTC. It yields the protein CASSLGSEFYEQYF.

CDR3 loop: CASSQDSAGGIKDEQYF. CDR3 sequence (DNA): TGCGCCAGCAGCCAAGATAGCGCAGGGGGCATAAAGGACGAGCAGTACTTC. The chain recombines TRBV4-3 with TRBJ2-7; 8 bases align to TRBD1. The CDR3 sequence is 17 residues long. Germline V lookup: CDR1 LGHNA, CDR2 YSLEER. The V gene end was trimmed by 0 bases and the J gene end by 5 bases; junction bases not matched to a gene: 12.

The chain combines TRBV29-1 with TRBJ2-3; the match to TRBD1 covers 7 bases. Germline CDR1 and CDR2: SQVTM and ANQGSEA. This CDR3 spans 14 amino acids. The V segment lost 0 bases and the J segment 7 bases; nucleotides outside the gene matches: 7. CDR3 sequence: CSVEEPNRGNTQYF. Here the CDR3 DNA reads TGCAGCGTTGAAGAGCCGAACAGGGGCAATACGCAGTATTTT.

The J gene is TRBJ2-7, the V gene TRBV28; the D is unclear. The ends were cut back, 8 bases at V and 3 bases at J, with 14 bases in the middle. This CDR3 contains 13 residues. Germline V gene lookup returns CDR1 MDHEN and CDR2 SYDVKM. CDR3 in DNA: TGTGCCAGCCGTAGCCATACGGGCTACGAGCAGTACTTC. This translates into CASRSHTGYEQYF.

The V and J genes are TRBV28 and TRBJ1-3; TRBD1 might be the D (6 bases). The germline gives CDR1 MDHEN, CDR2 SYDVKM. V dropped 3 bases and J dropped 8 bases, with 14 bases sitting between them. The length of the CDR3 is 14 residues. CDR3 sequence (DNA): TGTGCCAGCAGTTTGACAGGCGGAGGAGACACCATATATTTT. It translates to CASSLTGGGDTIYF. Supplemented by reference TRBV28 and TRBJ1-3, the full variable domain reads DVKVTQSSRYLVKRTGEKVFLECVQDMDHENMFWYRQDPGLGLRLIYFSYDVKMKEKGDIPEGYSVSREKKERFSLILESASTNQTSMYLCASSLTGGGDTIYFGEGSWLTVV.

In nucleotides, the CDR3 is TGTGCCAGCAGGACCTTTGTCGGGGCGAGCTCCTACAATGAGCAGTTCTTC. Encoded protein: CASRTFVGASSYNEQFF. This sequence joins TRBV27 and TRBJ2-1; D might be TRBD1 or TRBD2, each matching 5 bases. The length of the CDR3 is 17 residues. V lost 6 bases and J lost 0, with 18 bases in between. Germline values: CDR1 MNHEY, CDR2 SMNVEV (reference sequence).

The rearrangement links TRBV27 to TRBJ2-7; 8 bases map to TRBD2. The CDR3 is 16 amino acids. Germline-derived CDR1 and CDR2 are MNHEY and SMNVEV (reference sequence). Losses at the gene ends were 3 bases for V and 3 bases for J; bases not matched to a gene: 10. CDR3 nucleotide sequence: TGTGCCAGCAGTTTTACTAGCGGAGGGGCCCTCTACGAGCAGTACTTC. Protein: CASSFTSGGALYEQYF.

J is TRBJ1-5 and V is TRBV19; perhaps TRBD1 as D (6 bases). V was shortened by 8 bases and J by 1 base, with 18 bases between the two germline ends. The V gene's germline CDR1 is LNHDA and CDR2 SQIVND (reference sequence). The CDR3 has 16 residues. The CDR3 loop is CASSLQPDRSNQPQHF. The CDR3 coding sequence is TGTGCCAGTTCCCTACAACCGGACAGAAGCAATCAGCCCCAGCATTTT.

The CDR3 DNA is TGTGCCAGTAACGCAGGGGCTTACGGGGAGCTGTTTTTT. Its protein is CASNAGAYGELFF. This chain joins TRBV19 and TRBJ2-2, with D maybe TRBD1 (6 bases). The CDR3 is 13 amino acids. Trimming removed 7 bases at V and 7 bases at J, with 13 bases between. CDR1 and CDR2 (germline): LNHDA, SQIVND (reference sequence). The full variable domain, rest sourced from reference TRBV19 and TRBJ2-2, is DGGITQSPKYLFRKEGQNVTLSCEQNLNHDAMYWYRQDPGQGLRLIYYSQIVNDFQKGDIAEGYSVSREKKESFPLTVTSAQKNPTAFYLCASNAGAYGELFFGEGSRLTVL.

The chain uses TRBV6-2 or TRBV6-3 and TRBJ1-2, with 11 bases aligning to TRBD1. Germline CDR1 is MNHEY and CDR2 is SVGEGT. V lost 5 bases to trimming and J lost 2 bases; unmatched junction nucleotides: 7. The CDR3 spans 16 residues. The CDR3 protein is CASSRHRDRGNYGYTF. The CDR3 nucleotides read TGTGCCAGCAGTCGCCACCGGGACAGGGGGAACTATGGCTACACCTTC.

The chain recombines TRBV4-1 with TRBJ1-6; no firm D call. V lost 4 bases to trimming and J lost 7 bases, with 14 bases between them. The CDR3 runs to 15 residues. The germline V gene encodes CDR1 MGHRA and CDR2 YSYEKL. In DNA, the CDR3 is TGCGCCAGCAGCCTCGGACGGGAGGGCAATTCACCCCTCCACTTT. Its protein product is CASSLGREGNSPLHF.

The gene calls are TRBV27 and TRBJ1-2; D possibly corresponds to TRBD1 (5 bases). Germline CDR1 MNHEY, CDR2 SMNVEV (reference sequence). The V and J ends lost 2 bases and 3 bases respectively, with 16 bases between them. This CDR3 is 16 amino acids long. The CDR3 protein is CASSLRRPQGYYGYTF. CDR3 DNA sequence: TGTGCCAGCAGTTTACGTCGCCCGCAGGGCTACTATGGCTACACCTTC.

This CDR3 is CSAWDRSSGNTIYF. The CDR3 DNA sequence: TGCAGCGCCTGGGACAGGTCCTCTGGAAACACCATATATTTT. The V gene is TRBV29-1, the J gene TRBJ1-3; 8 bases align to TRBD1. The CDR3 spans 14 residues. In germline, CDR1 is SQVTM, CDR2 ANQGSEA. J lost 0 bases, V lost 7 bases, and 5 bases had no gene match.

The count of this clonotype is one. The V gene is TRBV6-2 or TRBV6-3, the J gene TRBJ2-5, with 7 nucleotides matching TRBD1. CDR1 and CDR2 from the germline V gene are MNHEY and SVGEGT. This CDR3 has 14 amino acids. V was pared by 7 bases and J by 2 bases, with 7 bases of the junction left unmatched. CDR3 in amino acids: CASTTGAEQETQYF. The CDR3 region has the DNA TGTGCCAGCACCACAGGGGCGGAACAAGAGACCCAGTACTTC.